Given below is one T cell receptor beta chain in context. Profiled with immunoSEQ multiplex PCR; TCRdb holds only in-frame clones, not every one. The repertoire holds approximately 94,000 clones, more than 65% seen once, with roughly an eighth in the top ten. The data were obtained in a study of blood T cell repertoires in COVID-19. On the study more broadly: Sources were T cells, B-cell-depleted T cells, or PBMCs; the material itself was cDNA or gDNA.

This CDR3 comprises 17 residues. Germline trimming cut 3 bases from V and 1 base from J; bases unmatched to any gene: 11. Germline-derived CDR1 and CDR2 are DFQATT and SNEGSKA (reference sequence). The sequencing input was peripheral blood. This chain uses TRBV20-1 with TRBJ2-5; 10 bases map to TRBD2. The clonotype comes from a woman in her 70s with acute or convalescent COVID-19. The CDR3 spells CSASVPLAGDTQETQYF. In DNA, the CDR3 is TGCAGTGCTAGTGTACCTCTAGCGGGGGATACCCAAGAGACCCAGTACTTC.